The T cell receptor (beta chain) described here comes from a study of blood T cell repertoires in COVID-19. Whole-study context: The analysed material was cDNA or gDNA that came from T cells, B-cell-depleted T cells, or PBMCs.

The table lists this clone with a few counts. Ages ranged from about 18 to 89 years, with residence in 20 to 30 US areas. Cohorts were based on clinical histories the participants reported. There are 14 residues in the CDR3. CDR1 is SGDLS, CDR2 YYNGEE, per germline. V lost 4 bases to trimming and J lost 7 bases, with 12 bases between them. The repertoire was sequenced with immunoSEQ multiplex PCR; TCRdb's copy has only in-frame clones and lacks some. The sample lists about 320,000 clones, approximately 81% seen once, with 1.9% in the top ten. This clonotype was obtained from a woman younger than 45 who had been exposed to COVID-19. The chain is built from TRBV9 and TRBJ1-6; D uncertain. The specimen sequenced was PBMCs or T cells enriched from blood (not recorded which). CDR3 loop: CASSSGPGNSPLHF. The CDR3 coding sequence is TGTGCCAGCAGCTCTGGGCCGGGGAATTCACCCCTCCACTTT.